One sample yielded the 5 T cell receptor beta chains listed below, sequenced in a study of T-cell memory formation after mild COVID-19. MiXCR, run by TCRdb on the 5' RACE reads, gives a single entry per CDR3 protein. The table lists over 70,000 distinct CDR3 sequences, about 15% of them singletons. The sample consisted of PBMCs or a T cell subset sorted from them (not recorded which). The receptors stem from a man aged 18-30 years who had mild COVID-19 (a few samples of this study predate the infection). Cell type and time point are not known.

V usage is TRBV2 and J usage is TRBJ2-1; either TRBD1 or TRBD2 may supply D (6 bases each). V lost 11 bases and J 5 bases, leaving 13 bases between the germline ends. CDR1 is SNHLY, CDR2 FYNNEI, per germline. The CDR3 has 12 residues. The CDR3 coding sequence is TGTGCCGTACACAGGGAGGACAATGAGCAGTTCTTC. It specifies CAVHREDNEQFF.

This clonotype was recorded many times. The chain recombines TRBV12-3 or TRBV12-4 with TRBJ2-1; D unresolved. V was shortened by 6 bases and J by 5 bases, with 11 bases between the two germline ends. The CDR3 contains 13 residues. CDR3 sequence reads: CASRPDANNEQFF. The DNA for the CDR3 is TGTGCCAGCAGACCAGACGCTAACAATGAGCAGTTCTTC.

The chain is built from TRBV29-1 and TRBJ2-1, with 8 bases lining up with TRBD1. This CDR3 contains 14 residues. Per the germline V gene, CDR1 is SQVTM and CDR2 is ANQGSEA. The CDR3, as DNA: TGCAGTGATAGCTGGCAGGGGGCGGAAAATGAGCAGTTCTTC. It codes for CSDSWQGAENEQFF.

The CDR3 loop reads CASSQVDSSYEQYF. In nucleotides, the CDR3 is TGCGCCAGCAGCCAAGTGGACAGCTCCTACGAGCAGTACTTC. V usage is TRBV4-3 and J usage is TRBJ2-7; weak D call: TRBD1 (6 bases). Trimming took 1 base from V and 0 from J, leaving 7 bases between them. Germline V gene data show CDR1 as LGHNA and CDR2 as YSLEER. The CDR3 has 14 residues.

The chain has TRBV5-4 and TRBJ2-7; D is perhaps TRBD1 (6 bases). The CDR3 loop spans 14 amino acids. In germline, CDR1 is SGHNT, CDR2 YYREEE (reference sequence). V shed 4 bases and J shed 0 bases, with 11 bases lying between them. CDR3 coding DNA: TGTGCCAGCAGCGCTCGGGACAACTCCTACGAGCAGTACGTC. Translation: CASSARDNSYEQYV.